This TCR beta chain was profiled in a study of blood T cell repertoires in COVID-19. Study details: Samples taken during acute and convalescent COVID-19 were collected in the United States, Italy and Spain.

The V gene lost 3 bases and the J gene lost 4 bases, with 12 bases spanning the gap. Germline V gene lookup returns CDR1 KGHSH and CDR2 LQKENI. The CDR3 extends over 14 amino acids. TCRdb keeps only in-frame clones here, not all; method: immunoSEQ multiplex PCR. Counted here are around 370,000 clones, 90% occurring once; the ten biggest clones make up approximately 7%. This clone occurred once. The J gene is TRBJ1-1, the V gene TRBV18; D possibly corresponds to TRBD1 (5 bases). Sequenced input: peripheral blood. This clonotype originated in a man between 18 and 35 years old with active or convalescent COVID-19. The DNA of the CDR3 is TGTGCCAGCTCACCCGGACTCGGGGGCACTGAAGCTTTCTTT. It encodes CASSPGLGGTEAFF. The full variable domain, in which reference TRBV18 and TRBJ1-1 provide the parts outside the CDR3, is NAGVMQNPRHLVRRRGQEARLRCSPMKGHSHVYWYRQLPEEGLKFMVYLQKENIIDESGMPKERFSAEFPKEGPSILRIQQVVRGDSAAYFCASSPGLGGTEAFFGQGTRLTVV.